This T cell receptor beta chain was retrieved from a study of CD8+ T cells in alopecia areata. This CDR3 contains 13 residues. V was pared by 10 bases and J by 2 bases, with 15 bases between. Per germline, CDR1 MGHDK and CDR2 SYGVNS. Following RNA extraction, reverse transcription yielded cDNA that acted as the sequencing template. Repertoires were generated with immunoSEQ multiplex PCR, while TCRdb's copy carries only in-frame clones and drops some. The table has 110,000 to 150,000 clones, about three fifths seen once. Findings and limits, study-wide: Elevated clonality characterized lesional scalp relative to normal scalp, particularly in alopecia totalis/universalis.

With respect to this clone: Its specificity is unknown.

This chain uses TRBV25-1 with TRBJ2-7; D is ambiguous. Sequenced sample: CD8+ T cells sorted from blood. The origin of this receptor is a human donor in good health. The CDR3, as DNA: TGTGCCATCAAAAAGGTCGGCACCTACGAGCAGTACTTC. Translation: CAIKKVGTYEQYF.